Listed here is a single TCR beta chain. Its target is not known. The V gene lost 3 bases and the J gene lost 4 bases, with 15 bases spanning the gap. This CDR3 region has 15 residues. Germline CDR1 is SEHNR and CDR2 is FQNEAQ (reference sequence). These data are taken from a study of T cells in Graves' hyperthyroidism and ophthalmopathy. Patients aged 18 to 65 had newly diagnosed hyperthyroidism that had lasted under 2 months. Lactation, pregnancy, other autoimmune disease or uncontrolled infection excluded patients. Diagnoses were established using clinical symptoms, serum thyroxine and TRAb, thyroid ultrasound and orbital computed tomography. Findings and caveats of the study: The model foresaw ophthalmopathy a median around 6 months prior to onset.

Regions amplified from RNA transcripts were the TCR beta CDR3 regions. TCR CDR3 regions were first amplified by RT-PCR with HTBI primers. A single record per CDR3 protein comes from TCRdb applying MiXCR to the multiplex PCR reads. This table holds about 210,000 distinct CDR3 sequences, 17% found once. The sample taken for sequencing was blood. The source is a man aged 45-65 years with Graves' hyperthyroidism. This rearrangement joins TRBV7-9 to TRBJ1-2; D is perhaps TRBD1 (5 bases). The CDR3 reads CASSFAAGLGYGYTF. The DNA for the CDR3 is TGTGCCAGCAGCTTCGCGGCAGGGCTGGGCTATGGCTACACCTTC.